This T cell receptor beta chain was observed in a study of T-cell reconstitution after alpha-beta-depleted transplantation in children. Unique molecular identifiers were incorporated when the TCRbeta library was constructed. TCRdb reprocessed the PCR reads with MiXCR, giving one entry per CDR3 protein. The sample holds approximately 980,000 distinct CDR3 sequences, roughly 29% seen once. V was clipped by 5 bases and J by 9 bases, with 20 bases between them. This CDR3 is 15 amino acids long. Germline V CDR1 and CDR2: LNHDA, SQIVND (reference sequence). The starting material was PBMCs, mostly from graft donor cells, obtained 360 days after TCRalphabeta/CD19-depleted stem cell transplant. This receptor was identified in a boy younger than two who had a stem cell transplant for SCID, so the T cells may come from the graft donor. The chain links TRBV19 to TRBJ2-1; D possibly uses TRBD1 or TRBD2 (5 bases each). The CDR3 region is CASSVNPPGRGEQFF. As DNA, the CDR3 is TGTGCCAGTAGTGTAAACCCACCGGGGCGTGGTGAGCAGTTCTTC.